The clone carrying this T cell receptor beta chain was seen a single time. How the authors handled the data: It was from reference gene primer amplification that nucleated cell counts were estimated. TCRdb's table, derived via immunoSEQ multiplex PCR, lists solely in-frame clones and lacks some. V, J and clone size were drawn from that table, and D and trimming were deduced from the DNA. The table has about 190,000 clones, roughly 80% seen once. These data belong to a study of blood T cell repertoires in COVID-19. Study-level information: From the United States, Italy and Spain came samples of acute and convalescent COVID-19. Sources were T cells, B-cell-depleted T cells, or PBMCs; the material itself was cDNA or gDNA.

There are 15 residues in the CDR3. The V gene's germline CDR1 is KGHSH and CDR2 LQKENI. Between the trimmed V and J ends, which lost 6 bases and 4 bases, there was a span of 16 bases. Sample: peripheral blood. The gene calls are TRBV18 and TRBJ2-1, with a tentative D call TRBD2 (6 bases). This TCR was sampled from a young man with active or convalescent COVID-19. The CDR3 sequence: CASSRPGLQYNEQFF. CDR3 nucleotides: TGTGCCAGCTCTCGCCCGGGACTCCAATACAATGAGCAGTTCTTC.